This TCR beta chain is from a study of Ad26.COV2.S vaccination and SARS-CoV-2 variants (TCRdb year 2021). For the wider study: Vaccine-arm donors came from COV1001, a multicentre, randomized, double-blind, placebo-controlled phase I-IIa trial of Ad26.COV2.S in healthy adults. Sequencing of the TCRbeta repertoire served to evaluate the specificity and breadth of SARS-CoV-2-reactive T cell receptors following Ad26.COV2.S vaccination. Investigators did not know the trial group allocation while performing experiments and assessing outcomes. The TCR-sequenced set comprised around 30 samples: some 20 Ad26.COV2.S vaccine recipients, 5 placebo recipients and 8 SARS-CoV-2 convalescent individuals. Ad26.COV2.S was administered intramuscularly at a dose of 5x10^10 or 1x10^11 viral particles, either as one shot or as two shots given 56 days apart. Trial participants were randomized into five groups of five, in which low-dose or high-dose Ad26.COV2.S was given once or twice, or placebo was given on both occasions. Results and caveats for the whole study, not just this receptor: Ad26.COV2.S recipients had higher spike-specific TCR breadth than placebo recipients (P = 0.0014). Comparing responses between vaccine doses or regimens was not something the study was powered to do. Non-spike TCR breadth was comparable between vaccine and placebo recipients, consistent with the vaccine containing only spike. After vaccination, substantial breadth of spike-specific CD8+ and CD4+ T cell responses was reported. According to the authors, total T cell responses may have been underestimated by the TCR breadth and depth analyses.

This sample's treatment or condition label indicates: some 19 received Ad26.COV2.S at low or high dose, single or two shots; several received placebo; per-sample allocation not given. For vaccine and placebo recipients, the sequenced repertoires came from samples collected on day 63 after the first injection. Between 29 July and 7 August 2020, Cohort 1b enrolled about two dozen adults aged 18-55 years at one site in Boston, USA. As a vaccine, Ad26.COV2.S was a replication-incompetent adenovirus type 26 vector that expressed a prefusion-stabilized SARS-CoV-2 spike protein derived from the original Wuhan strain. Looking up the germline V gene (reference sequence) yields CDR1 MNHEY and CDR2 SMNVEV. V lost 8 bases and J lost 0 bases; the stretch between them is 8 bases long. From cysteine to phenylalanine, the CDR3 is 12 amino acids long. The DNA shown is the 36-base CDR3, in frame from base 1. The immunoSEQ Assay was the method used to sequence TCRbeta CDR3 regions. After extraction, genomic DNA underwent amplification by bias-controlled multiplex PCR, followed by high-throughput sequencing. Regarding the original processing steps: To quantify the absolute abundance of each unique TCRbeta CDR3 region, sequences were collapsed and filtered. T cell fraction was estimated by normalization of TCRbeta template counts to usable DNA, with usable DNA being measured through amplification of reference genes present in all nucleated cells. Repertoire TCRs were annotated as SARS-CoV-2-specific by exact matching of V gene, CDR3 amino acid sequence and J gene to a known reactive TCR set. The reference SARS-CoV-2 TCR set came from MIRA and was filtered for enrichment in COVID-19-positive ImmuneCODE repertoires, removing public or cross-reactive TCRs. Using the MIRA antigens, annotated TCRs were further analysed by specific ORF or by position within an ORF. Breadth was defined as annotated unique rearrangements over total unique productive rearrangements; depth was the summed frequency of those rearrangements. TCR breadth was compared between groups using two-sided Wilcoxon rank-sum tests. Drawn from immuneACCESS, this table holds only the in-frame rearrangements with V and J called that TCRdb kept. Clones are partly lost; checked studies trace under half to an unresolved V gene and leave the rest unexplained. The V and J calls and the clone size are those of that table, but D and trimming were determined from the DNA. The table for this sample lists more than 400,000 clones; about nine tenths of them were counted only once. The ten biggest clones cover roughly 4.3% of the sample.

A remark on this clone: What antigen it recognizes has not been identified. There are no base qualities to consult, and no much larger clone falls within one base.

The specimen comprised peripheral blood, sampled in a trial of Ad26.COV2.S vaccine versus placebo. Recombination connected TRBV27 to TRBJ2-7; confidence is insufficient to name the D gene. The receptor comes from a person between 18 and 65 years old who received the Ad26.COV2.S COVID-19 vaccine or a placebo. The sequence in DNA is TGTGCCAGCGGACGGAGCTCCTACGAGCAGTACTTC. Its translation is CASGRSSYEQYF.